This T cell receptor (beta chain) is from a study of T cell responses to AZD1222 COVID-19 vaccine. Repertoires were generated with immunoSEQ multiplex PCR, while TCRdb's copy carries only in-frame clones and drops some. The sample has about 100,000 clones; roughly 87% are singletons. The CDR3 sequence is 13 residues long. Germline assignment: CDR1 GTSNPN and CDR2 SVGIG (reference sequence). Germline trimming cut 2 bases from V and 5 bases from J; bases unmatched to any gene: 5. This specimen was peripheral blood, taken on day 0 of AZD1222 vaccination. The receptor was derived from an adult in good health. V gene TRBV30 combines with J gene TRBJ1-1; 7 bases line up with TRBD1. The CDR3 region is CAWSPDRRTEAFF. The CDR3 DNA sequence: TGTGCCTGGAGTCCGGACAGGAGGACTGAAGCTTTCTTT. Using reference TRBV30 and TRBJ1-1 for the parts outside the CDR3, the full variable domain is SQTIHQWPATLVQPVGSPLSLECTVEGTSNPNLYWYRQAAGRGLQLLFYSVGIGQISSEVPQNLSASRPQDRQFILSSKKLLLSDSGFYLCAWSPDRRTEAFFGQGTRLTVV.